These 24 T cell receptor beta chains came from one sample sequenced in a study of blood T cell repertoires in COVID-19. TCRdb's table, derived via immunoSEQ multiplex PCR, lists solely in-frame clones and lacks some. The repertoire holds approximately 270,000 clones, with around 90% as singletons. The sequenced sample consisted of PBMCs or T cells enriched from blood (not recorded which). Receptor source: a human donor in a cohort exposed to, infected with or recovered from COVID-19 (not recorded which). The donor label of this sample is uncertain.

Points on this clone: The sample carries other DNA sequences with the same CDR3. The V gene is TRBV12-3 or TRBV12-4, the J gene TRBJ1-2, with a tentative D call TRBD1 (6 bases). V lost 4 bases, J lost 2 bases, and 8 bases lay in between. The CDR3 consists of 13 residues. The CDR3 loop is CASSSTGNYGYTF. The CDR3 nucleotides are TGTGCCAGCAGTTCCACAGGGAACTATGGCTACACCTTC.

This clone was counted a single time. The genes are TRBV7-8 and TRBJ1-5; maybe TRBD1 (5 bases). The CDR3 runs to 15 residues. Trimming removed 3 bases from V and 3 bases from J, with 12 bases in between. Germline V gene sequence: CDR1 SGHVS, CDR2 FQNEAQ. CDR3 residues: CASSLGRGLNQPQHF. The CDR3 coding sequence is TGTGCCAGCAGCTTGGGAAGGGGACTCAATCAGCCCCAGCATTTT. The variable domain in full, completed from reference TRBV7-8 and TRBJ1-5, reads GAGVSQSPRYKVAKRGQDVALRCDPISGHVSLFWYQQALGQGPEFLTYFQNEAQLDKSGLPSDRFFAERPEGSVSTLKIQRTQQEDSAVYLCASSLGRGLNQPQHFGDGTRLSIL.

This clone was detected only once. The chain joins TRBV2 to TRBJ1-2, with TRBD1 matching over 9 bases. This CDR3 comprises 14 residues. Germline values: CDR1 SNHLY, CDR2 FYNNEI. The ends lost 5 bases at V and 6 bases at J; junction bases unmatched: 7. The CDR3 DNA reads TGTGCCAGCAGTAGTGGACAGGGGAAGGATGGCTACACCTTC. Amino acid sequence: CASSSGQGKDGYTF.

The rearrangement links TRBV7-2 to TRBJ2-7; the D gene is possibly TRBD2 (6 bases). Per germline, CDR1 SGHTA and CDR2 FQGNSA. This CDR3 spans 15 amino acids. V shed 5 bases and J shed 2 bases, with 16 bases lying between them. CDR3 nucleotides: TGTGCCAGCAGCGCACCAGGACTACCCCCCTACGAGCAGTACTTC. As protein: CASSAPGLPPYEQYF. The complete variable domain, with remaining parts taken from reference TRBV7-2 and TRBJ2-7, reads GAGVSQSPSNKVTEKGKDVELRCDPISGHTALYWYRQSLGQGLEFLIYFQGNSAPDKSGLPSDRFSAERTGGSVSTLTIQRTQQEDSAVYLCASSAPGLPPYEQYFGPGTRLTVT.

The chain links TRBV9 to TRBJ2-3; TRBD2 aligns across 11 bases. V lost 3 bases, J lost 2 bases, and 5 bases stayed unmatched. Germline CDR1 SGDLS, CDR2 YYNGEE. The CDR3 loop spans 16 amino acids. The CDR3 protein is CASSARLAGFTDTQYF. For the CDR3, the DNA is TGTGCCAGCAGCGCCCGACTAGCGGGGTTCACAGATACGCAGTATTTT.

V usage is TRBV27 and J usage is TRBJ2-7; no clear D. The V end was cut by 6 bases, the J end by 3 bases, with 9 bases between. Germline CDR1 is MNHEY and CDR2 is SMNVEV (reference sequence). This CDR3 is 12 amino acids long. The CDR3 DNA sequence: TGTGCCAGCAGGCTCGACTTCTACGAGCAGTACTTC. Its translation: CASRLDFYEQYF.

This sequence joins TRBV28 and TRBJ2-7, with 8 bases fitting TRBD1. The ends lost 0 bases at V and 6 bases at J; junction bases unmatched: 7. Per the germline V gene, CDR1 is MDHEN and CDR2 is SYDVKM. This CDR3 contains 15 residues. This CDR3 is CASSLWGTGFSEQYF. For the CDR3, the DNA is TGTGCCAGCAGTTTATGGGGGACAGGATTTTCCGAGCAGTACTTC.

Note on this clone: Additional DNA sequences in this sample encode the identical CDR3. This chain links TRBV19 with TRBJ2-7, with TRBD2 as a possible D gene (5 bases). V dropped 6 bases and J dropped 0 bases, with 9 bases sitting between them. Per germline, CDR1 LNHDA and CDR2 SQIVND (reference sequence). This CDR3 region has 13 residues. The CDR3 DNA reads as TGTGCCAGTAGCCCGGGGTCCTCCTACGAGCAGTACTTC. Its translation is CASSPGSSYEQYF.

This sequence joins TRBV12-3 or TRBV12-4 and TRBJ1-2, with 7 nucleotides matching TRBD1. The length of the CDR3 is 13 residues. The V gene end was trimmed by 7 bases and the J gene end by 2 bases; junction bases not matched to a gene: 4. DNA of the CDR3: TGTGCCAGCACCCCAGGGGGAAACTATGGCTACACCTTC. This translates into CASTPGGNYGYTF.

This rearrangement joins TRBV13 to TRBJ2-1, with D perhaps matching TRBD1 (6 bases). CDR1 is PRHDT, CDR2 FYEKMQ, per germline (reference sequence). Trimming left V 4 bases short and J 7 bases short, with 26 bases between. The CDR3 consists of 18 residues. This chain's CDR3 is CASSSWFSGNQGGNEQFF. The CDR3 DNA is TGTGCCAGCAGCTCCTGGTTCTCCGGGAATCAAGGGGGAAATGAGCAGTTCTTC. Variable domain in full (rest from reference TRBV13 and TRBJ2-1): AAGVIQSPRHLIKEKRETATLKCYPIPRHDTVYWYQQGPGQDPQFLISFYEKMQSDKGSIPDRFSAQQFSDYHSELNMSSLELGDSALYFCASSSWFSGNQGGNEQFFGPGTRLTVL.

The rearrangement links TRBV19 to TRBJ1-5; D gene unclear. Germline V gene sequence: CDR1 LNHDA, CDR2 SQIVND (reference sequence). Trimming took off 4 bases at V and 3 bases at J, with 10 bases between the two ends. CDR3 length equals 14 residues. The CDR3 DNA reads TGTGCCAGTAGTACGAACAGCCACAATCAGCCCCAGCATTTT. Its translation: CASSTNSHNQPQHF.

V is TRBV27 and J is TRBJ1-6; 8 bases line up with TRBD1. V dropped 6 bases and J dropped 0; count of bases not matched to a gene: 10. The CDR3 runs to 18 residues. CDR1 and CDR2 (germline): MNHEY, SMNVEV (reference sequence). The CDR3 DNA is TGTGCCAGCAGCCCCCGGACAGGGCCTAGCTCCTATAATTCACCCCTCCACTTT. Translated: CASSPRTGPSSYNSPLHF.

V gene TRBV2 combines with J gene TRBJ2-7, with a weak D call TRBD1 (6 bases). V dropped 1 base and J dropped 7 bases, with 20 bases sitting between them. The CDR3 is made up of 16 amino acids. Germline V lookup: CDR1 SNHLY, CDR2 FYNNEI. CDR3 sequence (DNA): TGTGCCAGCAGTGAAGATTACAGGGAAACCGGCTTAGAGCAGTACTTC. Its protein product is CASSEDYRETGLEQYF.

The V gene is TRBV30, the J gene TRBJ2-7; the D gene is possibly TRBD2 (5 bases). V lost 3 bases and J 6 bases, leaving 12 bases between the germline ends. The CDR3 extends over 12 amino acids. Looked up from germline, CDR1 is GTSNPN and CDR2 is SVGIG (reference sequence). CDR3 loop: CAWRAPRGEQYF. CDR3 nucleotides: TGTGCCTGGAGGGCACCTCGGGGCGAGCAGTACTTC.

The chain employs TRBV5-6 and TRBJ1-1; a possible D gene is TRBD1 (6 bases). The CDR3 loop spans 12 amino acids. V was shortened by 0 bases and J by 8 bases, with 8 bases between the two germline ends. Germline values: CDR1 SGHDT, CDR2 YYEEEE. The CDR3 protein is CASSLGTVEAFF. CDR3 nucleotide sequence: TGTGCCAGCAGCTTGGGGACAGTCGAAGCTTTCTTT.

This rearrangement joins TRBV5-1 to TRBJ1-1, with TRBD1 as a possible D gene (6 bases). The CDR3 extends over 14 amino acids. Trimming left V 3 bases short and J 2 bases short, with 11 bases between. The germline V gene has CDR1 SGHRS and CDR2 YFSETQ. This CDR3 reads CASSSGQINTEAFF. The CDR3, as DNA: TGCGCCAGCAGCTCCGGACAGATTAACACTGAAGCTTTCTTT.

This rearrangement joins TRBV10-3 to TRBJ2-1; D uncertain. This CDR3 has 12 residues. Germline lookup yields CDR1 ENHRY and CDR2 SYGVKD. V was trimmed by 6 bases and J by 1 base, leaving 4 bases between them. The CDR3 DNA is TGTGCCATCAGCGGGTCCTACAATGAGCAGTTCTTC. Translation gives CAISGSYNEQFF.

The CDR3: CASSSRTDYGYTF. The DNA for the CDR3 is TGTGCCAGCAGCTCCCGGACAGACTATGGCTACACCTTC. This chain connects TRBV7-9 to TRBJ1-2; a possible D gene is TRBD1 (6 bases). Trimming stripped 4 bases from V and 3 bases from J, with 9 bases between. Germline V gives CDR1 SEHNR, CDR2 FQNEAQ (reference sequence). The CDR3 has 13 amino acids.

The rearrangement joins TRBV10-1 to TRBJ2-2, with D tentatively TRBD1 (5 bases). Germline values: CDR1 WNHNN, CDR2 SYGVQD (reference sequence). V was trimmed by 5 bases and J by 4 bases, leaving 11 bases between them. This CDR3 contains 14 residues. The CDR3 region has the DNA TGCGCCAGCAGTCAAGACAGTATCACCGGGGAGCTGTTTTTT. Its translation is CASSQDSITGELFF.

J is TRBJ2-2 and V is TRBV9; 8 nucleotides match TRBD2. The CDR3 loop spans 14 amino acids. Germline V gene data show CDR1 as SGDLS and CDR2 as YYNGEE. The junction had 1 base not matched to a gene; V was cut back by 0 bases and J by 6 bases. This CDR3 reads CASSVAGGPGELFF. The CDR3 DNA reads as TGTGCCAGCAGCGTAGCGGGGGGGCCCGGGGAGCTGTTTTTT.

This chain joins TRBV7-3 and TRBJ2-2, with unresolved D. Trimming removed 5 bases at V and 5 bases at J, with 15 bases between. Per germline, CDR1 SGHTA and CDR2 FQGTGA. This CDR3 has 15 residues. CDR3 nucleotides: TGTGCCAGCAGCCCGGAAGCGTTTGGGACCGGGGAGCTGTTTTTT. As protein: CASSPEAFGTGELFF.

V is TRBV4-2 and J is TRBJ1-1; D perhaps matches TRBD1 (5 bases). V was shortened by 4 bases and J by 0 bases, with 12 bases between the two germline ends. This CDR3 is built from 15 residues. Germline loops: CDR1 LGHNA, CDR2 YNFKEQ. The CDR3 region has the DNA TGTGCCAGCAGCCCCCCGGGGGGATTGAACACTGAAGCTTTCTTT. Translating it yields CASSPPGGLNTEAFF.

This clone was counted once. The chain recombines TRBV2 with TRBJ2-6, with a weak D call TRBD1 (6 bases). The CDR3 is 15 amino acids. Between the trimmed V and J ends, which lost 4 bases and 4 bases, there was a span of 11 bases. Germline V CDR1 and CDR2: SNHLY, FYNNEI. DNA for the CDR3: TGTGCCAGCAGTGCAACAGGGAAGGGGGCCAACGTCCTGACTTTC. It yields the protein CASSATGKGANVLTF.

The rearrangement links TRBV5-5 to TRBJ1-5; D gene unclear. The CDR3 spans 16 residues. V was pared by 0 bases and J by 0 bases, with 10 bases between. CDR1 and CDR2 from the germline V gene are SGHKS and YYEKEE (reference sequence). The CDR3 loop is CASSLGGVLSNQPQHF. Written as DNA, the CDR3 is TGTGCCAGCAGCTTGGGGGGAGTCCTTAGCAATCAGCCCCAGCATTTT.